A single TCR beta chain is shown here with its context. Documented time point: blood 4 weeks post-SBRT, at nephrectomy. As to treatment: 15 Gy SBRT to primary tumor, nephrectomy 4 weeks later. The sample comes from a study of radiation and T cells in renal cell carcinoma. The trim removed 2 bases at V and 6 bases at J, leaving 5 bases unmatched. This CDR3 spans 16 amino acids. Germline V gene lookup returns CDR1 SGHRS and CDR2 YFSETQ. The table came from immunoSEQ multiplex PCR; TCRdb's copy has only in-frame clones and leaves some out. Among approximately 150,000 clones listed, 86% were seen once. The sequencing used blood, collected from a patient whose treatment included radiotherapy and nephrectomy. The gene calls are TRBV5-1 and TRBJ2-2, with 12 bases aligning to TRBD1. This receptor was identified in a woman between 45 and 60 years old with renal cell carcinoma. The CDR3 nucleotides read TGCGCCAGCAGCTTTGTTGGGACAGGGGGCTCCGGGGAGCTGTTTTTT. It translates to CASSFVGTGGSGELFF.